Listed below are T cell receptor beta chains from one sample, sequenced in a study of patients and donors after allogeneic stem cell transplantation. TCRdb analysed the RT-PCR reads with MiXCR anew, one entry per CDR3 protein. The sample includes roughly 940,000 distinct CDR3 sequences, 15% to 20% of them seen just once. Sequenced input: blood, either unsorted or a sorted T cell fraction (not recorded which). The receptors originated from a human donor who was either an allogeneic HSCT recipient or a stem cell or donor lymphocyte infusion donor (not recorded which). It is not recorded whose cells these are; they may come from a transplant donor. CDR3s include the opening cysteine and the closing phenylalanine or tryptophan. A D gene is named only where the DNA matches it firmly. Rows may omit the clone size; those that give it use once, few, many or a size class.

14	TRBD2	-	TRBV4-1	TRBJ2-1	TGCGCCAGCAGCCGACTAGCTCTATACAATGAGCAGTTCTTC	CASSRLALYNEQFF
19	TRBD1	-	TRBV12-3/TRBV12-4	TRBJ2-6	TGTGCCAGCAGTGCCGGGACAGGGTCATTTAGCTCTGGGGCCAACGTCCTGACTTTC	CASSAGTGSFSSGANVLTF
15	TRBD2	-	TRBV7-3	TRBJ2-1	TGTGCCAGCAGCTTACAGCGGGGGGGCTACAATGAGCAGTTCTTC	CASSLQRGGYNEQFF
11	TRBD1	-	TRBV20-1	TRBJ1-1	TGCAGTGCCCACAGGGGGACTGAAGCTTTCTTT	CSAHRGTEAFF
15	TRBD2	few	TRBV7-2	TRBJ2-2	TGTGCCAGCACCCGGGGGGGTTCGAACACCGGGGAGCTGTTTTTT	CASTRGGSNTGELFF
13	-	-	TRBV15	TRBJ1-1	TGTGCCACCGGGACACCCATGAACACTGAAGCTTTCTTT	CATGTPMNTEAFF
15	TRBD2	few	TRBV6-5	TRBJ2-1	TGTGCCAGCAGTTATCCCGCTAGCGGGAGTAATGAGCAGTTCTTC	CASSYPASGSNEQFF
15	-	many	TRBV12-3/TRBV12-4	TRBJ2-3	TGTGCCAGCAGTTTATTATCAGGGTGGGCAGATACGCAGTATTTT	CASSLLSGWADTQYF
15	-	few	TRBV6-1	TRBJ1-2	TGTGCCAGCTCCTCGGCCGGGCGGGGTGGCTATGGCTACACCTTC	CASSSAGRGGYGYTF
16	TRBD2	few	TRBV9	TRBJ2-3	TGTGCCAGCAGCGTAGAGGCGGGGGGGACGACAGATACGCAGTATTTT	CASSVEAGGTTDTQYF
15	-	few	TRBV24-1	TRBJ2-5	TGTGCCACCAGTGATCAAACTAGCTTATTTGGGACCCAGTACTTC	CATSDQTSLFGTQYF
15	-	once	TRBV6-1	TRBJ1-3	TGTGCCAGCAGTGAGGACTTCAACTCTGGAAACACCATATATTTT	CASSEDFNSGNTIYF
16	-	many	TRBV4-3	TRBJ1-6	TGCGCCAGCAGCCAAGATTGGGGGAAGCATAATTCACCCCTCCACTTT	CASSQDWGKHNSPLHF
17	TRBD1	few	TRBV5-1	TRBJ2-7	TGCGCCAGCAGACGTCCGGGGCTAGGGGACAGCTCCTACGAGCAGTACTTC	CASRRPGLGDSSYEQYF
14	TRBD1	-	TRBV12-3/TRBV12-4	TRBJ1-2	TGTGCCAGCAGCCGGAACAGGGGGCAGGGAGGCTACACCTTC	CASSRNRGQGGYTF
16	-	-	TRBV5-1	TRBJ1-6	TGCGCCAGCAGCTCGCCCAGCCGGGATCGTAATTCACCCCTCCACTTT	CASSSPSRDRNSPLHF
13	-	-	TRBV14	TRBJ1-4	TGTGCCAGCAGCCAAGATCTGGGTAGTAAACTGTTTTTT	CASSQDLGSKLFF
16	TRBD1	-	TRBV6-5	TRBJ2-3	TGTGCCAGCAGTTACTCGAGGACAGGCCACACAGATACGCAGTATTTT	CASSYSRTGHTDTQYF
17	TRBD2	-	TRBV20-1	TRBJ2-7	TGCAGTGCTAGTGGACTAGCGGGACCCCCTGCTTCCTACGAGCAGTACTTC	CSASGLAGPPASYEQYF
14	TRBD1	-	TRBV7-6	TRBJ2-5	TGTGCCAGCAGCTTAGGGACAGGGACTTTGGCCCAGTACTTC	CASSLGTGTLAQYF
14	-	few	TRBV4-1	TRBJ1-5	TGCGCCAGCAGCCAAGTAGGGACGAATCAGCCCCAGCATTTT	CASSQVGTNQPQHF
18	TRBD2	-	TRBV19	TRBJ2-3	TGTGCCAGTAGCCTTCGGGGCGGGAGGCCCCCTACCTTTGATACGCAGTATTTT	CASSLRGGRPPTFDTQYF
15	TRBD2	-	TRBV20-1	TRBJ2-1	TGCAGTGCTAGCCCCTGGGGGGGGGGAGACAATGAGCAGTTCTTC	CSASPWGGGDNEQFF
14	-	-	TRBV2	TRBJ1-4	TGTGCCAGCAGTGGTAGTCGACAAGGGGAAAAACTGTTTTTT	CASSGSRQGEKLFF
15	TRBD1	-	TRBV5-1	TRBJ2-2	TGTGCCAGCAGCACCGGGACAGGACGCACCGGGGAGCTGTTTTTT	CASSTGTGRTGELFF
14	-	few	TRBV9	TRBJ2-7	TGTGCCAGCAGCCGTGGCGGTGATACCTACGAGCAGTACTTC	CASSRGGDTYEQYF
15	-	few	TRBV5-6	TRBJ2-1	TGTGCCAGCAGGTCAAGCACAATGAACTACAATGAGCAGTTCTTC	CASRSSTMNYNEQFF
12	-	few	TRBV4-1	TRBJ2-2	TGCGCCAGCAGTCCAAGCTTTGCGGAGCTGTTTTTT	CASSPSFAELFF
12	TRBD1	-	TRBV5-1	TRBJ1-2	TGCGCCAGCAAGACAGGGAACTATGGCTACACCTTC	CASKTGNYGYTF
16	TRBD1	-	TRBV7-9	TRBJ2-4	TGTGCCAGCAGCTTTAGAACCGGGACAGGGTCGGGCATTCAGTACTTC	CASSFRTGTGSGIQYF
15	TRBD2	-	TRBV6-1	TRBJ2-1	TGTGCCAGCAGTAAGCGGGTAGCGGGTTACAATGAGCAGTTCTTC	CASSKRVAGYNEQFF
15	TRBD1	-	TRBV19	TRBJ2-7	TGTGCCAGTAGTATCCGAAGGACAGGGACCTACGAGCAGTACTTC	CASSIRRTGTYEQYF
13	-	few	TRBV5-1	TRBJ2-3	TGCGCCAGCAGCTCCGTCGGGGGTACTACGCAGTATTTT	CASSSVGGTTQYF
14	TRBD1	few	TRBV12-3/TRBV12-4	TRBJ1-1	TGTGCCAGCACCCGACAGGGGGTACTCACTGAAGTTTTCTTT	CASTRQGVLTEVFF
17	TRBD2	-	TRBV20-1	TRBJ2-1	TGCAGTGCCCAGGGACTAGCGGGAGCGGTCCCCTACAATGAGCAGTTCTTC	CSAQGLAGAVPYNEQFF
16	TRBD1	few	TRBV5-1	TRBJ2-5	TGCGCCAGCAGCAAGGTGCAGGGGGCTCTCCAAGAGACCCAGTACTTC	CASSKVQGALQETQYF
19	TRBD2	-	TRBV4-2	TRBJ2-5	TGTGCCAGCACCCGAAACGGTCGAGATACTAGCGGGATCCAAGAGACCCAGTACTTC	CASTRNGRDTSGIQETQYF